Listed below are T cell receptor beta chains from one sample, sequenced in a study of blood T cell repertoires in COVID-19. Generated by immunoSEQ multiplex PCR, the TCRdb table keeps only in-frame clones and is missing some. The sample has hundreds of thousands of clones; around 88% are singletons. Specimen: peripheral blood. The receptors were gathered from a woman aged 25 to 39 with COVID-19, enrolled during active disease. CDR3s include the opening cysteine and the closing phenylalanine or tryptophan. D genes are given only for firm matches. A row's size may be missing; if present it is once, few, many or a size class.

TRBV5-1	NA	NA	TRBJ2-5	CASSLVAQETQYF	TGCGCCAGCAGCTTGGTGGCTCAAGAGACCCAGTACTTC
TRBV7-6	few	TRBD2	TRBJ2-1	CASSSKTSVYNEQFF	TGTGCCAGCAGCTCGAAGACTAGCGTCTACAATGAGCAGTTCTTC
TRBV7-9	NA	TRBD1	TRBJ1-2	CASSFLGTGNYGYTF	TGTGCCAGCAGCTTTTTAGGGACAGGAAACTATGGCTACACCTTC
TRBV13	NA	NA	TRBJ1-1	CASTQKLLNTEAFF	TGTGCCAGCACTCAGAAGCTACTAAACACTGAAGCTTTCTTT
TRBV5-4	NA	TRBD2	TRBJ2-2	CASSPGLAGGPIAGELFF	TGTGCCAGCAGCCCGGGACTAGCGGGGGGGCCGATCGCCGGGGAGCTGTTTTTT
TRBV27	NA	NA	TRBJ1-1	CASSLFASVRGYTEAFF	TGTGCCAGCAGTTTATTTGCGAGTGTCCGGGGGTACACTGAAGCTTTCTTT
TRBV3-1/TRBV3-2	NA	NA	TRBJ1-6	CASSPVDNSPLHF	TGTGCCAGCAGTCCCGTAGATAATTCACCCCTCCACTTT
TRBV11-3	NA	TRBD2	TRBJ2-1	CASSPQTSSLEQFF	TGTGCCAGCAGCCCACAGACTAGCAGCCTTGAGCAGTTCTTC
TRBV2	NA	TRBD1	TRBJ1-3	CASSPRQGGTGNTIYF	TGTGCCAGCAGCCCTCGACAGGGAGGAACTGGAAACACCATATATTTT
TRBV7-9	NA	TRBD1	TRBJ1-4	CASSSAGTGDNEKLFF	TGTGCCAGCAGCTCAGCCGGGACAGGGGATAATGAAAAACTGTTTTTT
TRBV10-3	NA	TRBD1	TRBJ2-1	CAIRAGTGRNEQFF	TGTGCCATCAGGGCCGGGACAGGTAGGAATGAGCAGTTCTTC
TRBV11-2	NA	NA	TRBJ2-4	CASSPGRGLNIQYF	TGTGCCAGCAGCCCAGGACGCGGGTTGAACATTCAGTACTTC
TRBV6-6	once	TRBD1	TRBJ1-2	CASTQTDRGANYGYTF	TGTGCCAGCACCCAGACCGACAGGGGAGCTAACTATGGCTACACCTTC
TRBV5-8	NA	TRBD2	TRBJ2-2	CASSLEAGATTGELFF	TGTGCCAGCAGCCTTGAAGCGGGGGCCACCACCGGGGAGCTGTTTTTT
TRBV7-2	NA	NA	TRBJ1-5	CASSFNSNQPQHF	TGTGCCAGCAGCTTCAATAGCAATCAGCCCCAGCATTTT
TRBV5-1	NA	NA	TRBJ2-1	CASNLDDSGEQFF	TGCGCCAGCAACCTCGACGACAGTGGGGAGCAGTTCTTC
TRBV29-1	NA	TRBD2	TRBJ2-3	CSVEEGGAAVDTQYF	TGCAGCGTTGAAGAGGGAGGGGCGGCGGTCGATACGCAGTATTTT
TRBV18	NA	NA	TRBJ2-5	CASSPVQGLTETQYF	TGTGCCAGCTCACCGGTCCAGGGATTAACAGAGACCCAGTACTTC
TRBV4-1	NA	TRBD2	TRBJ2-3	CASSQAGTSGGAGDTQYF	TGCGCCAGCAGCCAAGCCGGGACTAGCGGGGGGGCCGGAGATACGCAGTATTTT
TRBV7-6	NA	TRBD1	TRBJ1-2	CASSLAAGGSANYGYTF	TGTGCCAGCAGCTTAGCGGCAGGGGGTTCTGCTAACTATGGCTACACCTTC
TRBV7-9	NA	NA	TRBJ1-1	CASTTFRGGKGTEAFF	TGTGCCAGCACCACCTTCCGGGGGGGTAAGGGCACTGAAGCTTTCTTT
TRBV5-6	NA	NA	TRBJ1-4	CASSLGRSDSTNEKLFF	TGTGCCAGCAGCTTGGGACGATCGGACTCAACTAATGAAAAACTGTTTTTT
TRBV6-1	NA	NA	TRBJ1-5	CASSEVGDGNQPQHF	TGTGCCAGCAGTGAAGTAGGGGATGGGAATCAGCCCCAGCATTTT
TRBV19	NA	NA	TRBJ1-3	CASTPWGEESGNTIYF	TGTGCCAGTACACCCTGGGGGGAAGAATCTGGAAACACCATATATTTT
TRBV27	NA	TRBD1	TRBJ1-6	CASSFQHRGNSPLHF	TGTGCCAGCAGTTTCCAGCACAGGGGCAATTCACCCCTCCACTTT
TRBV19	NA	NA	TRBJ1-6	CASSISSGKSSYNSPLHF	TGTGCCAGTAGTATATCTTCAGGGAAGAGCTCCTATAATTCACCCCTCCACTTT
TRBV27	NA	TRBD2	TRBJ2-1	CASSWITPGLADYNEQFF	TGTGCCAGCAGTTGGATAACACCCGGACTAGCGGATTACAATGAGCAGTTCTTC
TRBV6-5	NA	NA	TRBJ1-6	CASRGGSLLPLHF	TGTGCCAGCAGGGGGGGGTCACTTCTGCCCCTCCACTTT
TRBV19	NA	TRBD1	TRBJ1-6	CAARGYGDSPLHF	TGTGCCGCCAGGGGGTACGGGGATTCACCCCTCCACTTT
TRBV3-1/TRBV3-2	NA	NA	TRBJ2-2	CASNYGTPPVTGELFF	TGTGCCAGCAATTATGGGACTCCCCCTGTCACCGGGGAGCTGTTTTTT
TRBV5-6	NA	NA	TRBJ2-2	CASSSLGLEGNTGELFF	TGTGCCAGCAGCTCCCTGGGACTCGAAGGGAACACCGGGGAGCTGTTTTTT
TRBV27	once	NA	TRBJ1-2	CASSLLTGYGYTF	TGTGCCAGCAGTTTACTTACCGGGTACGGCTACACCTTC
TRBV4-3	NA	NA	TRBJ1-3	CASSQPGTGLSGNTIYF	TGCGCCAGCAGCCAACCAGGGACTGGACTTTCTGGAAACACCATATATTTT
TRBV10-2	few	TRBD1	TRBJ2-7	CASNFPGQGDHEQYF	TGCGCCAGCAACTTCCCGGGACAGGGGGACCACGAGCAGTACTTC
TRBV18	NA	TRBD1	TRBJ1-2	CASSPPIRGQGGNYGYTF	TGTGCCAGCTCACCACCGATTCGAGGACAGGGGGGAAACTATGGCTACACCTTC
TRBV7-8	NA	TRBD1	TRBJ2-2	CASPMKIYGTGEIGELFF	TGTGCCAGTCCGATGAAGATTTATGGGACAGGGGAAATCGGGGAGCTGTTTTTT
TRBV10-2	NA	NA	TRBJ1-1	CASRSDTEAFF	TGCGCCAGCAGATCGGACACTGAAGCTTTCTTT
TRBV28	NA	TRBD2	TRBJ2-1	CASSFLTSGHNEQFF	TGTGCCAGCAGTTTTCTAACTAGCGGACACAATGAGCAGTTCTTC
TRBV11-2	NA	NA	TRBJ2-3	CASSLVPHSWRGNTDTQYF	TGTGCCAGCAGCTTAGTTCCCCATAGCTGGCGGGGAAACACAGATACGCAGTATTTT
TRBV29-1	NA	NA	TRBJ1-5	CSQGRVQPQHF	TGCAGCCAGGGGAGGGTTCAGCCCCAGCATTTT
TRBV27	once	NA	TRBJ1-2	CASAPGGNYGYTF	TGTGCCAGCGCCCCCGGGGGGAACTATGGCTACACCTTC
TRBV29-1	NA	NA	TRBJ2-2	CSVHPFGREATGELFF	TGCAGCGTTCACCCGTTTGGCAGGGAGGCCACCGGGGAGCTGTTTTTT
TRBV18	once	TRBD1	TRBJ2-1	CASSPGGQGGNEQFF	TGTGCCAGCTCACCGGGGGGACAGGGTGGCAATGAGCAGTTCTTC
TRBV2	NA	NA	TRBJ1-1	CASREGQMNTEAFF	TGTGCCAGCAGGGAGGGGCAGATGAACACTGAAGCTTTCTTT
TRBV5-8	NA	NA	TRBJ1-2	CASSGRQRTSGYTF	TGTGCCAGCAGCGGACGACAGCGGACTAGCGGCTACACCTTC
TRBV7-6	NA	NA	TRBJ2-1	CASSFGAGHRYNEQFF	TGTGCCAGCAGCTTTGGTGCAGGGCATCGATACAATGAGCAGTTCTTC
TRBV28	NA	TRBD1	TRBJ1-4	CASRALDRENEKLFF	TGTGCCAGCCGGGCCCTCGACAGGGAGAATGAAAAACTGTTTTTT
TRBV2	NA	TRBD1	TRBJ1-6	CASSEQGQGYSPLHF	TGTGCCAGCAGTGAACAGGGACAGGGATATTCACCCCTCCACTTT